One and the same sample provided the 28 T cell receptor beta chains below, sequenced in a study of blood T cell repertoires in COVID-19 (dated by TCRdb to 2018 to 2021). Library method: the immunoSEQ multiplex PCR assay. Sourced from immuneACCESS, this table was stored by TCRdb with only in-frame sequences that have V and J called. A share of the clones is absent; for the studies checked, an unresolved V gene accounts for under half, and the remainder has no known explanation. The sample table lists 150,000 to 200,000 clones, around four fifths of them with a count of one. The ten top clones hold about 10% of the sample. The sequenced sample was peripheral blood. Receptor source: a woman older than 75 with active or convalescent COVID-19.

This chain links TRBV19 with TRBJ1-6, with TRBD1 matching over 7 bases. With 2 bases clipped from V and 9 bases from J, the junction kept 7 bases outside the gene matches. Germline assignment: CDR1 LNHDA and CDR2 SQIVND (reference sequence). The CDR3 covers 15 residues. The CDR3 spells CASSIRGPSGSPLHF. The CDR3 bases are TGTGCCAGTAGTATAAGGGGGCCCTCGGGTTCACCCCTCCACTTT.

The chain combines TRBV27 with TRBJ1-5, with D possibly being TRBD1 (5 bases). V lost 5 bases to trimming and J lost 7 bases, with 15 bases between them. Germline CDR1 is MNHEY and CDR2 is SMNVEV (reference sequence). The CDR3 runs to 14 residues. The CDR3 DNA reads TGTGCCAGCAGTGATTCAGACAGTCGGCAGCCCCAGCATTTT. It yields the protein CASSDSDSRQPQHF.

J is TRBJ2-5 and V is TRBV19, with TRBD1 matching over 7 bases. The junction had 6 bases not matched to a gene; V was cut back by 2 bases and J by 3 bases. The CDR3 is made up of 15 amino acids. Germline lookup yields CDR1 LNHDA and CDR2 SQIVND (reference sequence). The CDR3 protein is CASSIRQGYEETQYF. CDR3 coding DNA: TGTGCCAGTAGTATAAGACAGGGATATGAAGAGACCCAGTACTTC.

The rearrangement joins TRBV12-3 or TRBV12-4 to TRBJ1-3; D gene unclear. There are 13 residues in the CDR3. Trimming removed 7 bases at V and 0 bases at J, with 7 bases between. CDR3 sequence: CASTLRSGNTIYF. The CDR3 DNA sequence: TGTGCCAGCACCCTTCGCTCTGGAAACACCATATATTTT.

This clone was detected only once. The junction does not match germline at one end; this may be a read error. This sequence joins TRBV7-7 and TRBJ2-4; maybe TRBD2 (6 bases). The germline CDR1 and CDR2 sequences are SSHAT and FNYEAQ (reference sequence). The CDR3 runs 17 residues. CDR3 loop: CASSWGDGDLAKNIQYF. The CDR3 DNA reads as TGTGCTAGCAGCTGGGGGGACGGCGATCTAGCCAAAAACATTCAGTACTTC. The variable domain in full, with the rest retrieved from reference TRBV7-7 and TRBJ2-4, is GAGVSQSPRYKVTKRGQDVTLRCDPISSHATLYWYQQALGQGPEFLTYFNYEAQPDKSGLPSDRFSAERPEGSISTLTIQRTEQRDSAMYRCASSWGDGDLAKNIQYFGAGTRLSVL.

This chain links TRBV10-3 with TRBJ1-2; D ambiguous. The germline V and J ends were trimmed by 10 bases and 8 bases, with 23 bases remaining between them. This CDR3 is 14 amino acids long. Germline V gene lookup returns CDR1 ENHRY and CDR2 SYGVKD. The CDR3 loop reads CATLAAPGARGYTF. For the CDR3, the DNA is TGTGCCACCCTAGCTGCCCCAGGAGCGCGAGGCTACACCTTC.

The J gene is TRBJ2-4, the V gene TRBV20-1; 8 bases agree with TRBD1. CDR1 is DFQATT, CDR2 SNEGSKA, per germline (reference sequence). V trimming: 3 bases; J trimming: 0 bases; junction bases outside the gene matches: 7. This CDR3 spans 16 amino acids. The CDR3 protein is CSASIQGDLAKNIQYF. Here the CDR3 DNA reads TGCAGTGCTAGTATACAGGGGGACCTAGCCAAAAACATTCAGTACTTC.

V usage is TRBV7-2 and J usage is TRBJ1-2, with TRBD1 as a possible D gene (6 bases). Deletions cut 5 bases from V and 8 bases from J, with 15 bases between. CDR1 is SGHTA, CDR2 FQGNSA, per germline. There are 13 residues in the CDR3. CDR3 loop: CASSRRGGWGYTF. The CDR3 coding sequence is TGTGCCAGCAGCCGAAGGGGGGGCTGGGGCTACACCTTC.

V usage is TRBV29-1 and J usage is TRBJ2-2; 12 positions match TRBD2. The CDR3 spans 15 residues. Trimming removed 3 bases from V and 4 bases from J; junction bases left unmatched: 3. Germline-derived CDR1 and CDR2 are SQVTM and ANQGSEA. Here the CDR3 reads CSVDPSGGATGELFF. In nucleotides, the CDR3 is TGCAGCGTTGACCCTAGCGGGGGGGCCACCGGGGAGCTGTTTTTT.

This sequence joins TRBV6-2 or TRBV6-3 and TRBJ1-5; D is unresolved. Between the trimmed V and J ends, which lost 0 bases and 3 bases, there was a span of 9 bases. Germline loops: CDR1 MNHEY, CDR2 SVGEGT. The CDR3 runs 15 residues. CDR3 protein: CASSYSGGYNQPQHF. The CDR3 bases are TGTGCCAGCAGTTACTCCGGCGGGTACAATCAGCCCCAGCATTTT.

V gene TRBV7-2 combines with J gene TRBJ1-2, with TRBD1 matching over 9 bases. The length of the CDR3 is 15 residues. Trimming cost V 5 bases and J 0 bases; bases outside gene matches: 4. From germline, CDR1 is SGHTA and CDR2 FQGNSA. The CDR3, as DNA: TGTGCCAGCAGCGTGACAGGGGGGGCTAACTATGGCTACACCTTC. It encodes CASSVTGGANYGYTF.

The chain carries TRBV3-1 (or the pseudogene TRBV3-2) and TRBJ1-5; no firm D call. The CDR3 contains 12 residues. Trimming shortened V by 0 bases and J by 6 bases, and 3 bases separated the two germline ends. Germline values: CDR1 LGHDT, CDR2 YNNKEL (reference sequence). The CDR3 sequence is CASSQDRQPQHF. CDR3 bases: TGTGCCAGCAGCCAAGACCGTCAGCCCCAGCATTTT.

The genes are TRBV5-1 and TRBJ2-5, with D tentatively TRBD2 (6 bases). The CDR3 consists of 15 residues. The V end was cut by 0 bases, the J end by 5 bases, with 14 bases between. Looked up from germline, CDR1 is SGHRS and CDR2 is YFSETQ. As DNA, the CDR3 is TGCGCCAGCAGCTTGGATTTAAAGGGAGGTGAGACCCAGTACTTC. This sequence encodes CASSLDLKGGETQYF.

The chain joins TRBV12-3 or TRBV12-4 to TRBJ2-3, with 7 bases aligning to TRBD1. The CDR3 sequence is 13 residues long. V was clipped by 4 bases and J by 6 bases; unmatched bases: 4. The CDR3 sequence: CASSYLQGDTQYF. The CDR3 DNA reads TGTGCCAGCAGTTATCTACAGGGGGATACGCAGTATTTT.

The chain joins TRBV18 to TRBJ1-2; D is possibly TRBD1 (6 bases). The V end was cut by 6 bases, the J end by 4 bases, with 27 bases between. The germline gives CDR1 KGHSH, CDR2 LQKENI. This CDR3 comprises 18 residues. The CDR3 sequence is CASSSSRGLPAPPYGYTF. The CDR3 bases are TGTGCCAGCTCTTCTTCCAGGGGCCTCCCAGCTCCCCCCTATGGCTACACCTTC.

V usage is TRBV4-1 and J usage is TRBJ2-7; 8 bases agree with TRBD2. The J segment lost 6 bases and the V segment lost 0 bases, leaving 7 bases of the junction unmatched. The CDR3 is 15 amino acids. The V gene's germline CDR1 is MGHRA and CDR2 YSYEKL. CDR3 sequence reads: CASSQDPGGATEQYF. CDR3 DNA sequence: TGCGCCAGCAGCCAAGATCCGGGGGGGGCCACCGAGCAGTACTTC.

The V gene is TRBV3-1 (or the pseudogene TRBV3-2), the J gene TRBJ2-5; D is possibly TRBD1 (6 bases). Trimming pared 1 base from V and 5 bases from J, leaving 11 bases between. The CDR3 consists of 14 residues. Germline V lookup: CDR1 LGHDT, CDR2 YNNKEL (reference sequence). Here the CDR3 reads CASSQGQAGETQYF. DNA of the CDR3: TGTGCCAGCAGCCAAGGACAGGCTGGTGAGACCCAGTACTTC.

The genes are TRBV10-3 and TRBJ2-7; 7 bases are shared with TRBD1. The J segment lost 4 bases and the V segment lost 0 bases, leaving 3 bases of the junction unmatched. CDR1 and CDR2 from the germline V gene are ENHRY and SYGVKD. This CDR3 region has 14 residues. CDR3: CAISESTGVYEQYF. The CDR3 nucleotides are TGTGCCATCAGTGAGTCAACAGGGGTTTACGAGCAGTACTTC.

As for this clone: The same CDR3 is also encoded by other DNA sequences in this sample. The V call is TRBV12-3 or TRBV12-4, the J call TRBJ1-1; no definite D call. The V gene lost 8 bases and the J gene lost 3 bases, with 13 bases spanning the gap. CDR3 length equals 13 residues. CDR3 bases: TGTGCCAGCTCTCCCAGGCGCGACACTGAAGCTTTCTTT. Protein product: CASSPRRDTEAFF.

Turning to this clone: Other DNA sequences of this sample code for an identical CDR3. The rearrangement uses TRBV3-1 (or the pseudogene TRBV3-2) and TRBJ1-1; 9 bases match TRBD1. CDR1 is LGHDT and CDR2 is YNNKEL in the germline V gene (reference sequence). Losses at the gene ends were 4 bases for V and 3 bases for J; bases not matched to a gene: 0. CDR3 size: 13 residues. Written as DNA, the CDR3 is TGTGCCAGCAGCCGACAGGGGGACACTGAAGCTTTCTTT. Amino acids: CASSRQGDTEAFF.

CDR3 nucleotide sequence: TGTGCCAGTAGTATGGTGGCAGCTAACTATGGCTACACCTTC. The encoded protein is CASSMVAANYGYTF. V is TRBV19 and J is TRBJ1-2, with D hard to call. Between the trimmed V and J ends, which lost 3 bases and 0 bases, there was a span of 8 bases. The CDR3 extends over 14 amino acids. Germline V gives CDR1 LNHDA, CDR2 SQIVND (reference sequence).

The rearrangement links TRBV7-9 to TRBJ2-2; D gene ambiguous. The ends were cut back, 3 bases at V and 4 bases at J, with 15 bases in the middle. Germline CDR1 SEHNR, CDR2 FQNEAQ (reference sequence). This CDR3 region has 16 residues. This CDR3 reads CASSFPSPSGTGELFF. The CDR3 bases are TGTGCCAGCAGCTTCCCTTCACCCTCGGGCACCGGGGAGCTGTTTTTT.

The chain has TRBV6-6 and TRBJ1-2, with 7 nucleotides matching TRBD1. CDR3 length: 13 residues. V was pared by 4 bases and J by 2 bases, with 1 base of the junction left unmatched. The germline V gene encodes CDR1 MNHNY and CDR2 SVGAGI (reference sequence). CDR3 amino acids: CASSSGQNYGYTF. The CDR3 nucleotides are TGTGCCAGCAGTTCGGGACAGAACTATGGCTACACCTTC.

In its sample, this clone was seen a few times. The chain has TRBV19 and TRBJ2-1, with TRBD1 identical over 7 bases. CDR3 length: 12 amino acids. Trimming removed 5 bases from V and 10 bases from J; junction bases left unmatched: 5. The germline CDR1 and CDR2 sequences are LNHDA and SQIVND (reference sequence). CDR3 sequence: CASSPMDREQFF. The CDR3, as DNA: TGTGCCAGTAGTCCTATGGACAGGGAGCAGTTCTTC.

V gene TRBV6-2 or TRBV6-3 combines with J gene TRBJ1-1; unclear D gene. From germline, CDR1 is MNHEY and CDR2 SVGEGT. Between the trimmed V and J ends, which lost 5 bases and 7 bases, there was a span of 11 bases. The CDR3 has 12 amino acids. CDR3 sequence reads: CASSTMTGEAFF. CDR3 nucleotide sequence: TGTGCCAGCAGTACGATGACGGGTGAAGCTTTCTTT.

The CDR3 is CASSEGQGFSGANVLTF. The CDR3 region has the DNA TGTGCCAGCAGTGAGGGACAGGGGTTCTCTGGGGCCAACGTCCTGACTTTC. The chain is built from TRBV6-1 and TRBJ2-6; 10 bases align to TRBD1. The CDR3 loop spans 17 amino acids. From germline, CDR1 is MNHNS and CDR2 SASEGT. V shed 3 bases and J 0 bases; nucleotides not matched to a gene: 2.

The chain links TRBV27 to TRBJ1-6; D might be TRBD1 (5 bases). The CDR3 loop spans 14 amino acids. The germline V gene encodes CDR1 MNHEY and CDR2 SMNVEV (reference sequence). V lost 2 bases to trimming and J lost 9 bases, with 11 bases between them. The CDR3 nucleotides are TGTGCCAGCAGTTTAGGCGGGGGAACTTCACCCCTCCACTTT. Translation: CASSLGGGTSPLHF.

This chain connects TRBV7-9 to TRBJ2-5; 9 bases map to TRBD2. Germline V CDR1 and CDR2: SEHNR, FQNEAQ (reference sequence). After removal of 1 base from V and 1 base from J, the junction contained 4 bases not matched to a gene. CDR3 length: 16 residues. The CDR3 nucleotides read TGTGCCAGCAGCTTAGGACTAGCGGAATCCCAAGAGACCCAGTACTTC. Translated: CASSLGLAESQETQYF.